This T cell receptor beta chain was documented in a study of T cells in narcolepsy. General study findings and limits: Healthy controls reportedly lacked the autoreactive clonotypes serially found in patients' blood.

This clone was counted a single time. Its antigen is still unknown. Using immunoSEQ multiplex PCR, the repertoire was profiled, and TCRdb retains in-frame clones only, with some absent. The sample has 8,000 to 10,000 clones, around two thirds seen once. The V and J ends lost 2 bases and 1 base, in that order; junction bases with no gene match: 6. CDR1 is KGHSH, CDR2 LQKENI, per germline. The CDR3 is 16 residues long. The chain employs TRBV18 and TRBJ2-5; 8 nucleotides align to TRBD1. Material for sequencing was CD45RA- memory CD8+ T cells from PBMCs. The origin of this receptor is a human donor with narcolepsy. Here the CDR3 reads CASSPLTGESQETQYF. CDR3 bases: TGTGCCAGCTCACCATTGACAGGGGAGAGCCAAGAGACCCAGTACTTC.